These 8 T cell receptor beta chains originate from one sample sequenced in a study of T cell responses to AZD1222 COVID-19 vaccine. Profiling relied on immunoSEQ multiplex PCR, and the TCRdb table lists in-frame clones only, not all of them. The data contain 90,000 to 130,000 clones, 70% to 90% of them seen just once; the ten biggest clones take up about 15%. The sequencing used peripheral blood, collected 28 days after the second AZD1222 dose. Receptors were obtained from an adult who received the AZD1222 COVID-19 vaccine.

The chain joins TRBV11-3 to TRBJ2-1; D perhaps matches TRBD2 (6 bases). With 3 bases removed from V and 8 bases from J, the gap between germline ends came to 20 bases. This CDR3 is built from 16 residues. Germline V gene data show CDR1 as SGHNT and CDR2 as YENEEA. CDR3 nucleotides: TGTGCCAGCAGCTTTAGTCAGGGAGCGGGTATAGATGAGCAGTTCTTC. It yields the protein CASSFSQGAGIDEQFF. The full variable domain, its missing parts supplied by reference TRBV11-3 and TRBJ2-1, is EAGVVQSPRYKIIEKKQPVAFWCNPISGHNTLYWYLQNLGQGPELLIRYENEEAVDDSQLPKDRFSAERLKGVDSTLKIQPAELGDSAVYLCASSFSQGAGIDEQFFGPGTRLTVL.

The chain is built from TRBV7-3 and TRBJ2-1, with TRBD2 matching 7 bases. The CDR3 covers 16 residues. Trimming removed 5 bases from V and 4 bases from J; junction bases left unmatched: 11. Germline V gene lookup returns CDR1 SGHTA and CDR2 FQGTGA. As DNA, the CDR3 is TGTGCCAGCAGCCCTCGGGCGGGCGGGGGATACAATGAGCAGTTCTTC. The encoded protein is CASSPRAGGGYNEQFF.

This sequence joins TRBV7-9 and TRBJ1-2; D is unresolved. The CDR3 loop spans 14 amino acids. CDR1 is SEHNR, CDR2 FQNEAQ, per germline (reference sequence). V was trimmed by 3 bases and J by 1 base, leaving 9 bases between them. The CDR3 loop is CASSFYGDNYGYTF. The CDR3 DNA sequence: TGTGCCAGCAGCTTCTACGGAGATAACTATGGCTACACCTTC.

The chain carries TRBV2 and TRBJ2-1; TRBD2 aligns across 9 bases. The CDR3 totals 15 residues. From germline, CDR1 is SNHLY and CDR2 FYNNEI. Unmatched junction bases numbered 7, after V lost 7 bases and J lost 3 bases. Here the CDR3 reads CASKGGAGGYNEQFF. CDR3 nucleotides: TGTGCCAGCAAAGGAGGAGCGGGAGGCTACAATGAGCAGTTCTTC.

With regard to this clone: Relative to the germline gene, one junction end is altered; a read error may explain this. V gene TRBV7-7 combines with J gene TRBJ1-1; 9 bases match TRBD1. The CDR3 covers 18 residues. Germline-derived CDR1 and CDR2 are SSHAT and FNYEAQ (reference sequence). For the CDR3, the DNA is TGTGCTAGCAGCTTTAGCTGCCTCGACAGGGGGACTTGTACTGAAGCTTTCTTT. Amino acid sequence: CASSFSCLDRGTCTEAFF.

This rearrangement joins TRBV2 to TRBJ2-1, with 9 bases that match TRBD2. Germline values: CDR1 SNHLY, CDR2 FYNNEI. The CDR3 spans 14 residues. After removal of 7 bases from V and 4 bases from J, the junction contained 5 bases not matched to a gene. CDR3 loop: CASISSGAYNEQFF. The DNA for the CDR3 is TGTGCCAGCATTTCTAGCGGGGCTTACAATGAGCAGTTCTTC.

This chain links TRBV28 with TRBJ2-1, with 8 bases identical to TRBD1. This CDR3 has 15 amino acids. V shed 2 bases and J 8 bases; nucleotides not matched to a gene: 8. CDR1 MDHEN and CDR2 SYDVKM come from the germline V gene. CDR3 sequence (DNA): TGTGCCAGCAGTTTACCCCAGGGGGCGCAGGATGAGCAGTTCTTC. It translates to CASSLPQGAQDEQFF.

The chain carries TRBV15 and TRBJ1-6; no clear D. The length of the CDR3 is 18 residues. CDR1 is LNHNV, CDR2 YYDKDF, per germline (reference sequence). The V and J ends lost 2 bases and 0 bases respectively, with 14 bases between them. The CDR3 nucleotides are TGTGCCACCAGCAGACGCCCAGGCAGGAGCTCCTATAATTCACCCCTCCACTTT. Its protein product is CATSRRPGRSSYNSPLHF.